This is a list of T cell receptor beta chains from one sample in a study of cytomegalovirus exposure and HLA in healthy donors. Generated by immunoSEQ multiplex PCR, the TCRdb table keeps only in-frame clones and is missing some. This sample has about 150,000 clones; around 83% occur once, and the top ten carry about 2.2%. The sequencing sample was made of PBMCs. The receptors derive from a human donor in good health. Each CDR3 is given with its conserved first and last residue. The D gene is left open where the match is weak. Clone size appears in some rows only: once, few, many, or a class for an expanded clone.

D: TRBD1; J: TRBJ1-2; size: .; V: TRBV5-4; DNA: TGTGCCAGCACGTACAGGGGAAGGAACTATGGCTACACCTTC; CDR3: CASTYRGRNYGYTF
D: TRBD2; J: TRBJ2-2; size: .; V: TRBV11-2; DNA: TGTGCCAGCAGCTTAGACCCCGGGAGGTCCGGGGAGCTGTTTTTT; CDR3: CASSLDPGRSGELFF
D: .; J: TRBJ2-7; size: .; V: TRBV13; DNA: TGTGCCAGCAGCTTCGGACCGACAGTAAACTACGAGCAGTACTTC; CDR3: CASSFGPTVNYEQYF
D: .; J: TRBJ2-6; size: once; V: TRBV18; DNA: TGTGCCAGCTCACCTACAGACTCTGGGGCCAACGTCCTGACTTTC; CDR3: CASSPTDSGANVLTF
D: .; J: TRBJ2-3; size: .; V: TRBV7-2; DNA: TGTGCCAGCAGCCTTAGCGCTAGCACAGATACGCAGTATTTT; CDR3: CASSLSASTDTQYF
D: TRBD1; J: TRBJ1-2; size: .; V: TRBV28; DNA: TGTGCCAGCAGTTCCAGCCCACTGGGACAGGGGCGAGGAGGCTACACCTTC; CDR3: CASSSSPLGQGRGGYTF
D: TRBD2; J: TRBJ2-3; size: .; V: TRBV5-4; DNA: TGTGCCAGCAGCTTTCGAGGACTAGTTGGTACAGATACGCAGTATTTT; CDR3: CASSFRGLVGTDTQYF
D: TRBD2; J: TRBJ2-3; size: .; V: TRBV7-3; DNA: TGTGCCAGCAGCTTACGGAGACTAGCGGAGAGCACAGATACGCAGTATTTT; CDR3: CASSLRRLAESTDTQYF
D: .; J: TRBJ2-2; size: .; V: TRBV5-8; DNA: TGTGCCAGCAGGGGACTCTCCACCGGGGAGCTGTTTTTT; CDR3: CASRGLSTGELFF
D: TRBD2; J: TRBJ2-3; size: once; V: TRBV9; DNA: TGTGCCAGCAGCGTAGGGACTAGCATGGCAGATACGCAGTATTTT; CDR3: CASSVGTSMADTQYF
D: TRBD2; J: TRBJ2-1; size: .; V: TRBV6-4; DNA: TGTGCCAGCAGTGTCCTAGCGGGAGGACTGTACAATGAGCAGTTCTTC; CDR3: CASSVLAGGLYNEQFF
D: TRBD2; J: TRBJ2-1; size: .; V: TRBV5-8; DNA: TGTGCCAGCAGGGATGGGGGGGATCCCTTTTTGGAGCAGTTCTTC; CDR3: CASRDGGDPFLEQFF
D: .; J: TRBJ1-2; size: .; V: TRBV6-5; DNA: TGTGCCAGCAGTTACGGGGCAGGGGTAGACGGCTACACCTTC; CDR3: CASSYGAGVDGYTF
D: TRBD1; J: TRBJ1-2; size: .; V: TRBV18; DNA: TGTGCCAGCTCACCATCGTCAGGGGGCGGCGGCTACACCTTC; CDR3: CASSPSSGGGGYTF
D: TRBD1; J: TRBJ2-2; size: .; V: TRBV10-2; DNA: TGCGCCAGCACCTTAGGACAGGGCACCGGGGAGCTGTTTTTT; CDR3: CASTLGQGTGELFF
D: TRBD1; J: TRBJ2-2; size: .; V: TRBV29-1; DNA: TGCAGCGTTAACAGGGACAGGGCTAACGGGGAGCTGTTTTTT; CDR3: CSVNRDRANGELFF
D: .; J: TRBJ2-1; size: once; V: TRBV5-1; DNA: TGCGCCAGCAGCTGGGAACAACTAAGGACAGAGCAGTTCTTC; CDR3: CASSWEQLRTEQFF
D: TRBD2; J: TRBJ2-2; size: .; V: TRBV11-3; DNA: TGTGCCAGCAGCATGGGACTAGCGCACGGGGAGCTGTTTTTT; CDR3: CASSMGLAHGELFF
D: TRBD1; J: TRBJ1-3; size: .; V: TRBV27; DNA: TGTGCCAGCAGGAGAAACGCGGACAGGGCTGGAAACACCATATATTTT; CDR3: CASRRNADRAGNTIYF
D: .; J: TRBJ1-1; size: .; V: TRBV6-1; DNA: TGTGCCAGCAGTCTGACAGTCATCACTGAAGCTTTCTTT; CDR3: CASSLTVITEAFF
D: .; J: TRBJ1-2; size: .; V: TRBV5-1; DNA: TGCGCCAGCAGCTTCTCAGGGGAAGGGGGCTACACCTTC; CDR3: CASSFSGEGGYTF
D: .; J: TRBJ1-3; size: few; V: TRBV5-4; DNA: TGTGCCAGCAGCCCAGACAGAAACACCATATATTTT; CDR3: CASSPDRNTIYF
D: .; J: TRBJ2-5; size: .; V: TRBV6-5; DNA: TGTGCCAGCAGTTACGTCCCCTCTTGGTCCTCCGGGACCCAGTACTTC; CDR3: CASSYVPSWSSGTQYF
D: .; J: TRBJ2-7; size: .; V: TRBV6-1; DNA: TGTGCCAGCAGTGAATCGCGGCGGAGCTCCTACGAGCAGTACTTC; CDR3: CASSESRRSSYEQYF
D: TRBD1; J: TRBJ1-2; size: .; V: TRBV28; DNA: TGTGCCAGCAGTTTACTGGACAGGGCTTCCTATGGCTACACCTTC; CDR3: CASSLLDRASYGYTF
D: .; J: TRBJ2-5; size: .; V: TRBV7-6; DNA: TGTGCCAGCAGCTTACGACTGCAAGAGACCCAGTACTTC; CDR3: CASSLRLQETQYF
D: .; J: TRBJ1-5; size: .; V: TRBV14; DNA: TGTGCCAGCAGCGCACAGGGTCATAGCAATCAGCCCCAGCATTTT; CDR3: CASSAQGHSNQPQHF
D: TRBD2; J: TRBJ2-1; size: .; V: TRBV7-8; DNA: TGTGCCAGCAGCCCTGGGACTAGCGGGGGGGTTAACTACAATGAGCAGTTCTTC; CDR3: CASSPGTSGGVNYNEQFF
D: .; J: TRBJ2-3; size: .; V: TRBV10-3; DNA: TGTGCCATCAGTGAGCCGGGTCTAAGCACAGATACGCAGTATTTT; CDR3: CAISEPGLSTDTQYF
D: .; J: TRBJ1-1; size: .; V: TRBV5-1; DNA: TGCGCCAGCAGCTTTGTGAGCGACACTGAAGCTTTCTTT; CDR3: CASSFVSDTEAFF
D: TRBD2; J: TRBJ2-5; size: .; V: TRBV6-1; DNA: TGTGCCAGCAGTGAACTAGCGGGAGGGCCAGAGACCCAGTACTTC; CDR3: CASSELAGGPETQYF
D: .; J: TRBJ2-7; size: .; V: TRBV15; DNA: TGTGCCACCAGCCGGGGAAGACTATACGAGCAGTACTTC; CDR3: CATSRGRLYEQYF
D: TRBD1; J: TRBJ2-1; size: .; V: TRBV7-2; DNA: TGTGCCAGCAGCTTACAGGGGGCCTACAATGAGCAGTTCTTC; CDR3: CASSLQGAYNEQFF
D: .; J: TRBJ2-7; size: few; V: TRBV7-9; DNA: TGTGCCAGCAGCGCCTTTGGAGGGTCAGGAACCTACGAGCAGTACTTC; CDR3: CASSAFGGSGTYEQYF
D: .; J: TRBJ1-1; size: few; V: TRBV7-8; DNA: TGTGCCAGCAGCCAGGACAGCACTGAAGCTTTCTTT; CDR3: CASSQDSTEAFF
D: .; J: TRBJ2-5; size: .; V: TRBV6-5; DNA: TGTGCCAGCAGTGTGCAAGGAGGAGCCCCCCGGACCCAGTACTTC; CDR3: CASSVQGGAPRTQYF
D: TRBD1; J: TRBJ2-1; size: .; V: TRBV5-6; DNA: TGTGCCAGCAGCTTAAGGCTAAGGGACAGACCATACAATGAGCAGTTCTTC; CDR3: CASSLRLRDRPYNEQFF
D: .; J: TRBJ2-3; size: .; V: TRBV4-1; DNA: TGCGCCAGCAGCCAAAAAGCGATAAGCACAGATACGCAGTATTTT; CDR3: CASSQKAISTDTQYF
D: TRBD1; J: TRBJ2-7; size: .; V: TRBV5-6; DNA: TGTGCCAGCAGCTCGACAGGGAAGGGCTACTCCTACGAGCAGTACTTC; CDR3: CASSSTGKGYSYEQYF
D: TRBD1; J: TRBJ1-5; size: .; V: TRBV28; DNA: TGTGCCATGCAGGGGGCTGGGAATCAGCCCCAGCATTTT; CDR3: CAMQGAGNQPQHF
D: .; J: TRBJ1-1; size: .; V: TRBV7-2; DNA: TGTGCCAGCAGCTTAGGTGGGGGGACTGAAGCTTTCTTT; CDR3: CASSLGGGTEAFF
D: TRBD2; J: TRBJ2-1; size: .; V: TRBV5-1; DNA: TGCGCCAGCGGACCTACGGCGGGGGTCTACAATGAGCAGTTCTTC; CDR3: CASGPTAGVYNEQFF
D: .; J: TRBJ1-2; size: .; V: TRBV29-1; DNA: TGCAGCATTTCGGGCAGGGCTGGCTACACCTTC; CDR3: CSISGRAGYTF
D: TRBD2; J: TRBJ2-2; size: .; V: TRBV9; DNA: TGTGCCAGCAGCGAGGGAGGGACGGCGAACACCGGGGAGCTGTTTTTT; CDR3: CASSEGGTANTGELFF
D: TRBD1; J: TRBJ2-5; size: .; V: TRBV15; DNA: TGTGCCACCAACCCCTCGGGACAGCAAGAGACCCAGTACTTC; CDR3: CATNPSGQQETQYF
D: TRBD2; J: TRBJ2-3; size: .; V: TRBV6-4; DNA: TGTGCCAGCAGTCCACTAGCGGACCCCACAGATACGCAGTATTTT; CDR3: CASSPLADPTDTQYF
D: .; J: TRBJ2-7; size: .; V: TRBV6-1; DNA: TGTGCCAGCAAACCCCCCAACTGGCGGGGCTACGAGCAGTACTTC; CDR3: CASKPPNWRGYEQYF
D: .; J: TRBJ2-7; size: .; V: TRBV6-5; DNA: TGTGCCAGCAGTTACTCGATGGTACTTTCCTACGAGCAGTACTTC; CDR3: CASSYSMVLSYEQYF
D: .; J: TRBJ2-3; size: .; V: TRBV6-6; DNA: TGTGCCAGCGCGCGGGGAGCTAGCACAGATACGCAGTATTTT; CDR3: CASARGASTDTQYF
D: .; J: TRBJ1-2; size: .; V: TRBV11-2; DNA: TGTGCCAGCAACACCGCAGGGGATGGCTACACCTTC; CDR3: CASNTAGDGYTF